The T cell receptor beta chain under discussion was sequenced for a study of T cells in localized non-small cell lung cancer. Findings and limits, study-wide: Without multi-region sequencing, intratumor heterogeneity could not be excluded. Median roughly 57 top-100 tumor clones were shared with paired adjacent lung.

Of note for this clone: Its antigen is unidentified.

Trimming at V came to 5 bases and at J to 0 bases, leaving 10 bases not matched to a gene. The CDR3 is made up of 16 amino acids. Looked up from germline, CDR1 is MGHRA and CDR2 is YSYEKL. Produced via immunoSEQ multiplex PCR; TCRdb's table is partial and in-frame only. The sample lists approximately 49,000 clones, approximately 80% seen once, with approximately 16% in the top ten. The rearrangement joins TRBV4-1 to TRBJ2-7; 7 bases are a match to TRBD1. This sequence originates from a man aged 35 to 69 with stage I squamous cell lung carcinoma. The sequences come from peripheral blood, collected before any cancer treatment. In DNA, the CDR3 is TGCGCCAGCAGCGGAAGCCGGGACAGCAGCTCCTACGAGCAGTACTTC. Protein product: CASSGSRDSSSYEQYF.